This T cell receptor (beta chain) appears in the sequencing data of a study of blood T cell repertoires in COVID-19 (dated by TCRdb to between 2020 and 2021). About the study as a whole: Samples covering the acute and convalescent phases of COVID-19 were provided by collaborators in the United States, Italy and Spain. The prospective study material was composed of cDNA or gDNA derived from T cells, B-cell-depleted T cells, or PBMCs. Deeply sampled blood TCRbeta repertoires from subjects exposed to, actively infected with, or recovered from COVID-19 were included in the dataset. The repertoires were released in a freely available public database meant as a resource for research on the immune response to SARS-CoV-2. Samples were obtained from the ongoing ImmuneRACE study (first 160 participants) and from some 1,300 subjects provided by 6 global collaborators. Sample metadata almost always included a de-identified subject ID, COVID-19 status, age in years and sex. Where available, HLA class I and class II types were taken from metadata supplied by the sample provider and were not determined by assay-based typing. Points the paper makes about the study in general: Clinical and demographic metadata were provided uncurated, with the amount varying by source and participant.

About this clone: Its cognate antigen has yet to be identified. No per-base quality is available; no much larger clone lies one base away.

TCRbeta CDR3 regions were amplified from genomic DNA by means of the immunoSEQ Assay, a bias-controlled multiplex PCR. The paper's processing steps were these. The number of nucleated cells in each sample was estimated by amplification of reference gene primers within the assay. Sequence reads were collapsed and filtered to measure the absolute abundance of every unique TCRbeta CDR3 rearrangement. For each sample, productive Simpson clonality was calculated as the square root of Simpson's diversity index over productive rearrangements. TCRdb took over this immuneACCESS table, retaining in-frame rearrangements with V and J assigned. Such tables are incomplete; in checked studies, under half of the missing clones stem from an unresolved V gene, and the remainder is unexplained. V and J calls and clone size are those listed in that table; D and trimming were worked out from the DNA. The sample table lists tens of thousands of clones, 75% to 90% of them with a count of one. Roughly 4.5% of the sample is taken by the ten largest.

Collaborating institutions collected whole blood in K2EDTA tubes following their own protocols. For TCRbeta analysis, collaborators shipped samples as frozen whole blood, isolated PBMCs, or DNA extracted from either of those sample types. The CDR3 runs 16 residues from the cysteine to the phenylalanine. Only the CDR3 region is kept as DNA, spanning 48 bases read in frame from base 1. The CDR1 and CDR2 encoded by the germline V gene are SGDLS and YYNGEE. V loses 5 bases at its end and J loses 4 bases; junction bases beyond the gene matches: 12. The receptor chain draws on TRBV9 and TRBJ2-1, with 7 central nucleotides matching TRBD2. Specimen: peripheral blood. This TCR derives from a woman in her forties or fifties with active COVID-19. In nucleotides, the sequence is TGTGCCAGCAGGGGCGGGGGAGCGGGTCGATACAATGAGCAGTTCTTC. Its protein reads: CASRGGGAGRYNEQFF. With all but the CDR3 taken from the reference TRBV9 and TRBJ2-1 genes, the full variable domain is: DSGVTQTPKHLITATGQRVTLRCSPRSGDLSVYWYQQSLDQGLQFLIQYYNGEERAKGNILERFSAQQFPDLHSELNLSSLELGDSALYFCASRGGGAGRYNEQFFGPGTRLTVL.